This T cell receptor beta chain was documented in a study of T cell responses to AZD1222 COVID-19 vaccine. Study observations and caveats: It should be noted that donors were predominantly white British and more often female, and clonal diversity was possibly underestimated. The study identified only 6 or 7 AZD1222 recipients as seropositive at baseline. As reported, nearly half of all spike-specific TCRs target variant regions that are unmutated. Spike-specific TCR breadth and depth went up after people got two AZD1222 doses.

TCRdb's table, derived via immunoSEQ multiplex PCR, lists solely in-frame clones and lacks some. The sample lists about 140,000 clones, roughly 93% seen once, with around 10% in the top ten. This CDR3 has 16 amino acids. The germline CDR1 and CDR2 sequences are MNHEY and SVGAGI. Trimming stripped 4 bases from V and 5 bases from J, with 21 bases between. Points on this clone: Its antigen is unidentified.

The chain employs TRBV6-5 and TRBJ2-7; D unresolved. This receptor was taken from an adult who had recovered from COVID-19. The material sequenced was peripheral blood, taken after recovery from COVID-19. Here the CDR3 DNA reads TGTGCCAGCAGTTTTATTAGGGCGGCCACCGCCCACGAGCAGTACTTC. It codes for CASSFIRAATAHEQYF.